This T cell receptor beta chain is drawn from a study of response to subunit inactivated influenza vaccine. General study points: There was a suggestion from the authors that each seasonal influenza vaccination recruits few new T cells.

This clonotype was seen a handful of times. The antigen remains undetermined. TCRdb used MiXCR to reprocess the RT-PCR reads, holding one entry per CDR3 protein. In the table there are approximately 570,000 distinct CDR3 sequences, less than 10% of which are singletons. The V end lost 5 bases, the J end lost 8 bases, and 14 bases lay between the germline ends. CDR1 is SGHDT, CDR2 YYEEEE, per germline. CDR3 size: 13 residues. The TCR was taken from a man in his fifties or sixties who received an inactivated influenza vaccine. The gene calls are TRBV5-6 and TRBJ2-4; the D gene could be TRBD1 or TRBD2 (5 bases each). The sample consisted of PBMCs from blood, taken 23 months after vaccination. CDR3 nucleotide sequence: TGTGCCAGCAGAAGAGGGGCTGGGGACATTCAGTACTTC. It translates to CASRRGAGDIQYF.